The clone carrying this TCR beta chain was detected ten times or more. Its antigen is currently unknown. This sample was included in a study of T-cell reconstitution after alpha-beta-depleted transplantation in children. Whole-study findings and limits: Some patients' high day-60 TCRbeta diversity was attributed to recipient cells surviving conditioning. Expanded graft clones numbering several hundred reportedly gave rise to alpha-beta T cells about two months after transplant.

The V gene's germline CDR1 is SGHTA and CDR2 FQGNSA. The CDR3 loop spans 13 amino acids. Trimming left V 7 bases short and J 0 bases short, with 10 bases between. Unique molecular identifiers were incorporated when the TCRbeta library was constructed. Via MiXCR, TCRdb re-called the PCR reads, giving one row per CDR3 protein. The data hold 700,000 to 850,000 distinct CDR3 sequences, with 16% observed a single time. Sequencing was performed on PBMCs, mostly from graft donor cells, taken 360 days after TCRalphabeta/CD19-depleted stem cell transplant. This receptor was taken from a male patient aged 10 to 17 who had a stem cell transplant for acute lymphoblastic leukemia, so the T cells may come from the graft donor. The J gene is TRBJ2-7, the V gene TRBV7-2; the D call may be TRBD1 or TRBD2 (6 bases each). The CDR3 reads CASMGGISYEQYF. The CDR3 DNA sequence: TGTGCCAGCATGGGGGGCATCTCCTACGAGCAGTACTTC.